A single sample is the source of the 8 T cell receptor beta chains below, sequenced in a study of blood T cell repertoires in COVID-19. The table came from immunoSEQ multiplex PCR; TCRdb's copy has only in-frame clones and leaves some out. The table lists some 350,000 clones, roughly 87% of them singletons. The sequencing input was PBMCs or T cells enriched from blood (not recorded which). The source of these receptors is a woman aged 25 to 39 who had recovered from COVID-19.

The V and J genes are TRBV13 and TRBJ2-2; D perhaps matches TRBD1 (5 bases). V was clipped by 2 bases and J by 5 bases, with 12 bases between them. The germline V gene has CDR1 PRHDT and CDR2 FYEKMQ (reference sequence). The length of the CDR3 is 15 residues. CDR3 DNA: TGTGCCAGCAGCTTAAATCAGGGCATTACCGGGGAGCTGTTTTTT. As protein: CASSLNQGITGELFF.

The rearrangement links TRBV5-4 to TRBJ2-2, with 7 bases identical to TRBD1. The CDR3 is 15 amino acids. Germline lookup yields CDR1 SGHNT and CDR2 YYREEE (reference sequence). The J segment lost 5 bases and the V segment lost 3 bases, leaving 7 bases of the junction unmatched. CDR3 amino acids: CASSSDRARTGELFF. The DNA for the CDR3 is TGTGCCAGCAGCTCAGACAGGGCAAGGACCGGGGAGCTGTTTTTT.

The V call is TRBV27, the J call TRBJ1-1; TRBD1 agrees at 8 bases. Germline V gives CDR1 MNHEY, CDR2 SMNVEV (reference sequence). The CDR3 is 16 amino acids. The ends lost 3 bases at V and 4 bases at J; junction bases unmatched: 10. The CDR3 loop reads CASSFLTDRGATEAFF. In DNA, the CDR3 is TGTGCCAGCAGTTTCCTAACCGACAGGGGTGCCACTGAAGCTTTCTTT.

The genes are TRBV7-6 and TRBJ2-1, with a weak D call TRBD1 (6 bases). The CDR3 consists of 15 residues. The V end lost 5 bases, the J end lost 10 bases, and 21 bases lay between the germline ends. The germline V gene has CDR1 SGHVS and CDR2 FNYEAQ. CDR3 coding DNA: TGTGCCAGCAGCCCCGAAGCAACAGGGCCCACGGAGCAGTTCTTC. As protein: CASSPEATGPTEQFF.

V gene TRBV5-1 combines with J gene TRBJ2-3; TRBD2 agrees at 10 bases. V shed 3 bases, J shed 2 bases, and the junction held 6 bases outside the gene matches. Germline CDR1 SGHRS, CDR2 YFSETQ. The CDR3 runs to 16 residues. CDR3 protein: CASSSGLASITDTQYF. DNA of the CDR3: TGCGCCAGCAGCTCGGGACTAGCGTCTATCACAGATACGCAGTATTTT.

The chain is built from TRBV7-9 and TRBJ1-3, with D possibly matching TRBD1 (5 bases). There are 13 residues in the CDR3. Germline V lookup: CDR1 SEHNR, CDR2 FQNEAQ (reference sequence). Trimming left V 5 bases short and J 6 bases short, with 11 bases between. Written as DNA, the CDR3 is TGTGCCAGCAGCGCCAGACAGTTAAACACCATATATTTT. Translated: CASSARQLNTIYF.

V gene TRBV19 combines with J gene TRBJ2-7; D call uncertain. This CDR3 has 14 amino acids. V lost 5 bases and J 1 base, leaving 12 bases between the germline ends. Per the germline V gene, CDR1 is LNHDA and CDR2 is SQIVND (reference sequence). The CDR3 nucleotides are TGTGCCAGTAGTCCCCGGGTCCCATCCTACGAGCAGTACTTC. It yields the protein CASSPRVPSYEQYF.

The chain recombines TRBV11-3 with TRBJ2-3; D unresolved. Germline V gene data show CDR1 as SGHNT and CDR2 as YENEEA. V lost 1 base, J lost 0 bases, and 5 bases lay in between. This CDR3 comprises 14 residues. The CDR3 DNA is TGTGCCAGCAGCTTAGGTCGGAGCACAGATACGCAGTATTTT. Translation: CASSLGRSTDTQYF.